The clone carrying this TCR beta chain was found a few times. Its antigen is undetermined. The data are from a study of cytomegalovirus exposure and HLA in healthy donors. Notes on the study in general: The presence/absence work took it that sequencing depth was about the same across donors. Productive rates of about 90% or about 30% were seen for most TCR beta V segments in an earlier analysis.

PCR employed 60 Vbeta and 13 Jbeta primers. Only in-frame clones appear in the TCRdb table, and some are missing; sequencing was by immunoSEQ multiplex PCR. The profile shows about 120,000 clones, about 70% of them singletons. With 3 bases clipped from V and 8 bases from J, the junction kept 7 bases outside the gene matches. The V gene's germline CDR1 is GTSNPN and CDR2 SVGIG (reference sequence). The CDR3 has 14 residues. The specimen sequenced was PBMCs. This chain connects TRBV30 to TRBJ2-1; 10 bases map to TRBD1. This clonotype originated in a human donor in good health. CDR3 DNA sequence: TGTGCCTGGAGGGGACAGGGGCTTTCCTATGAGCAGTTCTTC. Protein sequence: CAWRGQGLSYEQFF.